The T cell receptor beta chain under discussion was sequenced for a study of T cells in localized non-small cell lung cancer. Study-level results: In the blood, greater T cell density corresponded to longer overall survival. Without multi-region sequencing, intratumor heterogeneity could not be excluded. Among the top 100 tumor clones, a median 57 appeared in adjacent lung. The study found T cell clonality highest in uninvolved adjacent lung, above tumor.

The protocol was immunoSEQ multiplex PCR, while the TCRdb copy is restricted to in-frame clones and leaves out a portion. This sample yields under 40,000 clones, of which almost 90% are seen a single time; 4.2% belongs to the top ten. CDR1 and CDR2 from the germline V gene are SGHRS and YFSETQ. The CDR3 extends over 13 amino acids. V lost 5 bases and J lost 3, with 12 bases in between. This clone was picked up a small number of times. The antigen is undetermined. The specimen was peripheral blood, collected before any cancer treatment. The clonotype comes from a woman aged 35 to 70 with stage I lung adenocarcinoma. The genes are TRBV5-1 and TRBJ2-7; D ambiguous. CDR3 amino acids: CASSAASLYEQYF. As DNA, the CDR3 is TGCGCCAGCAGTGCCGCCAGTCTCTACGAGCAGTACTTC.